The 25 T cell receptor beta chains presented below share a single source sample, sequenced in a study of Graves' ophthalmopathy and Graves' hyperthyroidism (dated by TCRdb to the late 2010s). Instrument on record: Illumina HiSeq 2000. For repertoire sequencing, the TCR beta CDR3 regions were amplified from RNA transcripts. The first round of RT-PCR was done with HTBI primers and the Qiagen OneStep RT-PCR kit, and was followed by a second round of multiplex PCR, then size selection and purification. The public sequencing data were trimmed at Q25 with fastp and processed into clonotypes with MiXCR by TCRdb, which kept only in-frame beta chains. Rows with one shared CDR3 protein collapse into an entry with the most common genes and DNA. The sample table contains around 1,000,000 distinct CDR3 sequences; only one count was recorded for about 35% of them. Approximately 12% of the sample comes from the top ten.

Sequenced: peripheral blood or thyroid tissue (not recorded which). These TCRs come from an adult man with Graves' hyperthyroidism.

V usage is TRBV7-2 and J usage is TRBJ1-4; 8 bases map to TRBD1. Germline V gene sequence: CDR1 SGHTA, CDR2 FQGNSA. The CDR3 consists of 14 residues. With V trimmed by 5 bases and J by 11 bases, 10 bases remained unmatched. The chain's CDR3 is CASSPGQGIEKLFF. The CDR3 nucleotides are TGTGCCAGCAGCCCTGGACAGGGCATCGAGAAACTGTTTTTT.

The chain links TRBV10-3 to TRBJ2-5; 10 positions match TRBD1. Germline V CDR1 and CDR2: ENHRY, SYGVKD. V lost 0 bases and J lost 3; bases outside the gene matches: 7. The CDR3 has 17 residues. As DNA, the CDR3 is TGTGCCATCAGTGAGTCGGGACAGGGGAGTGAAAAAGAGACCCAGTACTTC. Residues: CAISESGQGSEKETQYF.

Many counts were recorded for this clonotype. The chain is built from TRBV7-2 and TRBJ2-7; D not certain. V was pared by 2 bases and J by 5 bases, with 13 bases between. CDR3 size: 14 residues. Germline values: CDR1 SGHTA, CDR2 FQGNSA. CDR3 loop: CASSLSRWAHEQYF. The CDR3 bases are TGTGCCAGCAGCTTATCCAGATGGGCACACGAGCAGTACTTC. The full variable domain, rest sourced from reference TRBV7-2 and TRBJ2-7, is GAGVSQSPSNKVTEKGKDVELRCDPISGHTALYWYRQSLGQGLEFLIYFQGNSAPDKSGLPSDRFSAERTGGSVSTLTIQRTQQEDSAVYLCASSLSRWAHEQYFGPGTRLTVT.

Notes on this clonotype: This clone may be a read error of a much larger clone one base away. The CDR3 DNA sequence: TGCAGCGTCGACAGGAGGTTTATGCAGTATTTT. Translating it yields CSVDRRFMQYF. This chain links TRBV29-1 with TRBJ2-3; maybe TRBD1 (6 bases). V gave up 6 bases and J gave up 11 bases, with 15 bases separating them. The CDR3 runs to 11 residues. The V gene's germline CDR1 is SQVTM and CDR2 ANQGSEA.

This chain uses TRBV6-6 with TRBJ1-1, with a tentative D call TRBD1 (5 bases). V lost 0 bases and J 5 bases, leaving 13 bases between the germline ends. The CDR3 extends over 15 amino acids. CDR1 is MNHNY, CDR2 SVGAGI, per germline (reference sequence). DNA for the CDR3: TGTGCCAGCAGTTACTCCATCGACAGTTATACTGAAGCTTTCTTT. Its translation is CASSYSIDSYTEAFF.

In its sample, this clonotype was seen many times. V usage is TRBV2 and J usage is TRBJ2-7; unclear D gene. This CDR3 comprises 11 residues. Germline V CDR1 and CDR2: SNHLY, FYNNEI. V was shortened by 3 bases and J by 6 bases, with 6 bases between the two germline ends. CDR3 in DNA: TGTGCCAGCAGTGACCCCATCGAGCAGTACTTC. The encoded protein is CASSDPIEQYF.

This clonotype was seen a handful of times. The V gene is TRBV28, the J gene TRBJ2-7; D ambiguous. Trimming removed 2 bases from V and 4 bases from J, with 9 bases in between. This CDR3 region has 13 residues. Germline V gives CDR1 MDHEN, CDR2 SYDVKM. Written as DNA, the CDR3 is TGTGCCAGCAGTTTAGGCGAGGTATACGAGCAGTACTTC. Residues: CASSLGEVYEQYF.

Note on this clonotype: Germline is not matched at one junction end, which may reflect a read error. The V gene is TRBV7-2, the J gene TRBJ1-3, with unresolved D. CDR3 length: 15 amino acids. Germline V gene sequence: CDR1 SGHTA, CDR2 FQGNSA. The CDR3 nucleotides are TGCGCCAGCAGCCAAGAACATACCTCTGGAAACACCATATATTTT. Translation gives CASSQEHTSGNTIYF.

At least ten counts were recorded for this clonotype. The chain employs TRBV7-9 and TRBJ2-7; 10 nucleotides agree with TRBD1. Trimming at V came to 3 bases and at J to 2 bases, leaving 4 bases not matched to a gene. The CDR3 sequence is 15 residues long. Germline V gene sequence: CDR1 SEHNR, CDR2 FQNEAQ (reference sequence). The CDR3 DNA is TGTGCCAGCAGCTTCGCCGGGACAGGGGCCTACGAGCAGTACTTC. Translating gives CASSFAGTGAYEQYF. The full variable domain, rest sourced from reference TRBV7-9 and TRBJ2-7, is DTGVSQNPRHKITKRGQNVTFRCDPISEHNRLYWYRQTLGQGPEFLTYFQNEAQLEKSRLLSDRFSAERPKGSFSTLEIQRTEQGDSAMYLCASSFAGTGAYEQYFGPGTRLTVT.

J is TRBJ1-6 and V is TRBV7-2; D is uncertain. Trimming left V 3 bases short and J 10 bases short, with 13 bases between. The length of the CDR3 is 14 residues. Germline CDR1 reads SGHTA; CDR2 reads FQGNSA. CDR3 coding DNA: TGTGCCAGCAGCTTGATTAGCGGGAGGTCACCCCTCCACTTT. This sequence encodes CASSLISGRSPLHF.

The rearrangement joins TRBV7-2 to TRBJ1-2, with D unresolved. The CDR3 consists of 13 residues. Trimming cost V 7 bases and J 6 bases, with 15 bases left between them. Germline V gene sequence: CDR1 SGHTA, CDR2 FQGNSA. The CDR3 bases are TGTGCCAGCACCGACACCGGGATTGATGGCTACACCTTC. Protein: CASTDTGIDGYTF.

This clonotype was counted at least ten times. The J gene is TRBJ2-3, the V gene TRBV10-3; no definite D call. Looked up from germline, CDR1 is ENHRY and CDR2 is SYGVKD. There are 14 residues in the CDR3. With 2 bases removed from V and 2 bases from J, the gap between germline ends came to 8 bases. The chain's CDR3 is CAISEHSTTDTQYF. The DNA for the CDR3 is TGTGCCATCAGTGAGCACTCAACCACAGATACGCAGTATTTT.

The chain links TRBV30 to TRBJ2-5, with 10 bases lining up with TRBD1. V dropped 3 bases and J dropped 4; count of bases not matched to a gene: 2. The CDR3 has 13 residues. Per the germline V gene, CDR1 is GTSNPN and CDR2 is SVGIG (reference sequence). CDR3 residues: CAWRRQGAETQYF. The DNA for the CDR3 is TGTGCCTGGAGGCGACAGGGGGCAGAGACCCAGTACTTC.

This clonotype was detected ten times or more. This chain connects TRBV10-1 to TRBJ1-6; possible D gene TRBD1, 5 bases. The V and J ends lost 2 bases and 8 bases respectively, with 19 bases between them. Per the germline V gene, CDR1 is WNHNN and CDR2 is SYGVQD (reference sequence). CDR3 length: 17 residues. CDR3 loop: CASSERESAGVDSPLHF. The CDR3 nucleotides are TGCGCCAGCAGTGAGCGCGAGAGTGCGGGGGTGGATTCACCCCTCCACTTT.

Many counts were recorded for this clonotype. The genes are TRBV12-3 or TRBV12-4 and TRBJ1-1, with 7 bases fitting TRBD1. Losses at the gene ends were 4 bases for V and 7 bases for J; bases not matched to a gene: 9. This CDR3 has 14 residues. The DNA of the CDR3 is TGTGCCAGCAGTTCAAACAGGGGTGGAGTTGAAGCTTTCTTT. It is translated as CASSSNRGGVEAFF.

J is TRBJ1-5 and V is TRBV12-3 or TRBV12-4; D possibly corresponds to TRBD1 (5 bases). The CDR3 extends over 15 amino acids. Trimming took off 5 bases at V and 0 bases at J, with 11 bases between the two ends. The CDR3 coding sequence is TGTGCCAGCAGTACCGACAGTCATAGCAATCAGCCCCAGCATTTT. It codes for CASSTDSHSNQPQHF.

With respect to this clonotype: At one end, the junction sequence differs from germline, possibly due to a read error. The chain joins TRBV5-1 to TRBJ2-7, with D perhaps assigned TRBD1 or TRBD2 (6 bases each). The CDR3 has 15 amino acids. Germline V gene data show CDR1 as SGHRS and CDR2 as YFSETQ. The CDR3 protein is CASSLVGGALDEQYF. CDR3 coding DNA: TGTGCCAGCAGCTTGGTGGGGGGCGCTTTGGACGAGCAGTACTTC.

Worth noting for this clonotype: At one of its ends the junction is not consistent with the germline gene, which may arise from a read error. The chain combines TRBV10-3 with TRBJ1-2; 10 bases line up with TRBD1. Germline V gene data show CDR1 as ENHRY and CDR2 as SYGVKD. The CDR3 spans 17 residues. The CDR3 here is CASGDYARTGGSYGYTF. The CDR3 nucleotides are TGTGCCTCTGGGGACTACGCAAGGACAGGGGGTAGCTATGGCTACACATTC.

This chain connects TRBV15 to TRBJ2-5; weak D call: TRBD2 (6 bases). Germline V lookup: CDR1 LNHNV, CDR2 YYDKDF (reference sequence). The CDR3 has 13 residues. V lost 8 bases and J lost 2, with 12 bases in between. For the CDR3, the DNA is TGTGCCACCGCGTGGGGGGAGCAAGAGACCCAGTACTTC. As protein: CATAWGEQETQYF.

This clonotype was detected a few times. The chain recombines TRBV14 with TRBJ1-2; 7 bases are shared with TRBD1. After removal of 4 bases from V and 10 bases from J, the junction contained 12 bases not matched to a gene. CDR1 SGHDN and CDR2 FVKESK come from the germline V gene. The CDR3 has 14 amino acids. The CDR3 spells CASSPLNRGALYTF. The DNA for the CDR3 is TGTGCCAGCAGCCCCCTGAACAGGGGCGCGCTCTACACCTTC.

This clonotype came up many times. CDR3 nucleotides: TGCAGTGCTAGAGACCACCCCGGCGGCTATGGCTACACCTTC. It yields the protein CSARDHPGGYGYTF. V gene TRBV20-1 combines with J gene TRBJ1-2; D gene ambiguous. Germline CDR1 is DFQATT and CDR2 is SNEGSKA (reference sequence). The CDR3 sequence is 14 residues long. The germline V and J ends were trimmed by 0 bases and 4 bases, with 12 bases remaining between them.

This clonotype occurred once. At one boundary the junction diverges from the germline segment, which might be a read error. This chain joins TRBV10-2 and TRBJ2-2, with D possibly being TRBD2 (5 bases). The CDR3 contains 14 residues. CDR1 and CDR2 from the germline V gene are WSHSY and SAAADI. DNA for the CDR3: TGCGCCAGCAAGGCTAGCACAAACACCGGGGAGCTGGTTTTT. It is translated as CASKASTNTGELVF.

This clonotype was detected only a few times. The chain's CDR3 is CASSLGTGGVEQYF. The CDR3 nucleotides are TGTGCCAGCAGCTTAGGCACAGGGGGAGTCGAGCAGTACTTC. J is TRBJ2-7 and V is TRBV11-2; the match to TRBD1 covers 8 bases. This CDR3 comprises 14 residues. Germline V CDR1 and CDR2: SGHAT, FQNNGV. V trimming: 1 base; J trimming: 6 bases; junction bases outside the gene matches: 5.

As regards this clonotype: A much larger clone sits a single nucleotide away, making a read error possible. This chain uses TRBV2 with TRBJ2-5, with a tentative D call TRBD2 (6 bases). The J call may be mistaken, given a closer DNA end match to TRBJ2-7. In germline, CDR1 is SNHLY, CDR2 FYNNEI. The CDR3 sequence is 16 residues long. CDR3 residues: CASREALLASAYEQYF. The CDR3 bases are TGTGCCAGCAGAGAAGCTCTACTAGCAAGTGCCTACGAGCAGTACTTC.

Points on this clonotype: Compared with germline, one end of the junction differs, possibly owing to a read error. The chain couples TRBV2 to TRBJ1-4; 11 bases align to TRBD1. The V gene's germline CDR1 is SNHLY and CDR2 FYNNEI. The CDR3 covers 13 residues. The CDR3 here is CASSEGQGVPDIF. CDR3 bases: TGTGCCAGCAGTGAGGGACAGGGGGTCCCCGACATTTTT.